This T cell receptor (beta chain) was captured in a study of blood T cells in healthy people across ages. Germline V CDR1 and CDR2: DFQATT, SNEGSKA (reference sequence). The CDR3 is made up of 15 amino acids. Trimming removed 3 bases from V and 0 bases from J, with 12 bases in between. PCR was performed a second time for about 7 to 12 cycles using a sample-barcoded 5' primer and a J-beta primer mix. MiXCR, run by TCRdb on the 5' RACE reads, gives a single entry per CDR3 protein. The sample includes about 1.7 million distinct CDR3 sequences, approximately 30% of them seen just once. This clonotype has ten or more counts.

This clonotype was obtained from a woman aged 25 to 39 in good health. This chain links TRBV20-1 with TRBJ1-5, with D possibly TRBD1 on 5 matching bases. The specimen sequenced was blood. The CDR3 reads CSASSGGYSNQPQHF. CDR3 DNA: TGCAGTGCTAGTTCCGGGGGGTATAGCAATCAGCCCCAGCATTTT.